A selection of T cell receptor beta chains follows, all from one sample in a study of control samples from healthy donors and cancer patients. Sequencing was performed with immunoSEQ multiplex PCR; in TCRdb, only in-frame clones are kept and a portion is missing. The profile shows fewer than 40,000 clones, 93% of them singletons. Sequenced material: PBMCs. The receptor source for this set is a man aged 35 to 55 with colorectal cancer. The CDR3 runs from the conserved cysteine through the conserved F or W. The order of the fields is clone size, J gene, V gene, D gene, CDR3 DNA, CDR3 protein. The D gene is left open where the match is weak. Size tells how often a clone was seen (once, few, many) or the class of an expanded clone, and some rows leave it out.

>NA|TRBJ2-1|TRBV5-1|NA
TGCGCCAGCAGCTTGACGACAGCTTCCACTTACAATGAGCAGTTCTTC
CASSLTTASTYNEQFF
>NA|TRBJ1-1|TRBV19|NA
TGTGCCAGTAGTCATGGACACAAACGACCGAACACTGAAGCTTTCTTT
CASSHGHKRPNTEAFF
>NA|TRBJ2-3|TRBV19|NA
TGTGCCAGTAACGAATTGGGGGGGGGCCGCACAGATACGCAGTATTTT
CASNELGGGRTDTQYF
>NA|TRBJ1-1|TRBV30|NA
TGTGCCTGGAGTATGTCGAACACTGAAGCTTTCTTT
CAWSMSNTEAFF
>NA|TRBJ2-3|TRBV18|NA
TGTGCCAGCGGAGACAGATTGAGGGACACAGATACGCAGTATTTT
CASGDRLRDTDTQYF
>NA|TRBJ1-6|TRBV6-5|NA
TGTGCCAGCAGTTTCGACAGGCAGACTAATTCACCCCTCCACTTT
CASSFDRQTNSPLHF
>few|TRBJ2-7|TRBV14|NA
TGTGCCAGCAGCCACCAGACAGTCGGAGAGCAGTACTTC
CASSHQTVGEQYF
>NA|TRBJ2-1|TRBV19|NA
TGTGCCAGTAGTATAGGCCAGAACACATACAATGAGCAGTTCTTC
CASSIGQNTYNEQFF
>NA|TRBJ1-1|TRBV6-6|NA
TGTGCCAGCACCCTCGGGGAGAGCGGTATGGAAGCTTTCTTT
CASTLGESGMEAFF
>NA|TRBJ2-7|TRBV5-5|TRBD1
TGTGCCAGCAGCTTCGTTCAGGGGGCACCCTACGAGCAGTACTTC
CASSFVQGAPYEQYF
>NA|TRBJ2-2|TRBV7-3|TRBD2
TGTGCCAGCAGCCCCGGGACTAGCCGCGCCGGGGAGCTGTTTTTT
CASSPGTSRAGELFF
>NA|TRBJ2-7|TRBV2|NA
TGTGCCACCCGACTTGGGGGCGCGGACTACGAGCAGTACTTC
CATRLGGADYEQYF
>NA|TRBJ1-1|TRBV6-1|NA
TGTGCCAGCAGTGAGAGAGGGTTGAACACTGAAGCTTTCTTT
CASSERGLNTEAFF
>NA|TRBJ2-7|TRBV11-3|NA
TGTGCCAGCAGCTCGGGTTACGAGCAGTACTTC
CASSSGYEQYF
>NA|TRBJ2-7|TRBV21-1|NA
TGTGCCAGCAACATGGCTTTGGGGGGGGAACAGTACTTC
CASNMALGGEQYF